Sequencing of this TCR beta chain was carried out in a study of technical replicates of blood from several donors. Assay: immunoSEQ multiplex PCR; the TCRdb copy retains only in-frame clones and omits some. Of 55,000 to 85,000 clones in the sample, less than 98% were seen once. Details on this clone: Within the sample, other DNA sequences also encode this same CDR3.

This CDR3 region has 15 residues. The V end lost 0 bases, the J end lost 0 bases, and 10 bases lay between the germline ends. The germline CDR1 and CDR2 sequences are SGDLS and YYNGEE. The chain employs TRBV9 and TRBJ2-7; D is ambiguous. Input material: T cells isolated from PBMCs. The clonotype comes from a human donor in good health. In DNA form, the CDR3 reads TGTGCCAGCAGCGTAGGCACTTCTAGCTCCTACGAGCAGTACTTC. Its translation: CASSVGTSSSYEQYF.